A single sample gave rise to the 31 T cell receptor beta chains below, sequenced in a study of shared clonotypes between healthy human individuals. Assay: immunoSEQ multiplex PCR; the TCRdb copy retains only in-frame clones and omits some. Of hundreds of thousands of clones in the sample, 90% to 97% are singletons; the top ten hold approximately 0.06%. The sequenced sample consisted of naive CD4+ T cells sorted from blood. Subset meaning: CD45RA+ positively selected. The receptors derive from a woman aged 25 to 39 in good health.

The chain recombines TRBV28 with TRBJ1-2, with D uncertain. Between the trimmed V and J ends, which lost 4 bases and 6 bases, there was a span of 9 bases. CDR1 MDHEN and CDR2 SYDVKM come from the germline V gene. The CDR3 sequence is 12 residues long. The CDR3 region has the DNA TGTGCCAGCAGTTCACTGGAGCATGGCTACACCTTC. The encoded protein is CASSSLEHGYTF.

This chain connects TRBV10-3 to TRBJ1-1; possible D gene TRBD1, 5 bases. With 8 bases removed from V and 2 bases from J, the gap between germline ends came to 24 bases. Germline-derived CDR1 and CDR2 are ENHRY and SYGVKD. This CDR3 has 17 residues. In DNA, the CDR3 is TGTGCCATCTCGAGGGGAGGCGGGCTTTCTCAAAACACTGAAGCTTTCTTT. This codes for CAISRGGGLSQNTEAFF.

The chain links TRBV9 to TRBJ2-3; D tentatively reads TRBD1 or TRBD2 (6 bases each). Trimming pared 0 bases from V and 4 bases from J, leaving 15 bases between. The CDR3 sequence is 16 residues long. Per germline, CDR1 SGDLS and CDR2 YYNGEE. The CDR3 DNA follows: TGTGCCAGCAGCGTAGATGAGCGCCGGGGGCCAGATACGCAGTATTTT. This encodes CASSVDERRGPDTQYF.

The V call is TRBV6-5, the J call TRBJ2-3; D is possibly TRBD2 (6 bases). The CDR3 covers 12 residues. CDR1 and CDR2 (germline): MNHEY, SVGAGI. V was shortened by 7 bases and J by 3 bases, with 8 bases between the two germline ends. The CDR3 spells CASTGVTDTQYF. For the CDR3, the DNA is TGTGCCAGCACGGGGGTTACAGATACGCAGTATTTT.

The rearrangement links TRBV19 to TRBJ1-5, with TRBD1 matching 8 bases. J gave up 5 bases and V 7 bases, and 4 bases lay outside the gene matches. Germline V gene data show CDR1 as LNHDA and CDR2 as SQIVND (reference sequence). The length of the CDR3 is 13 residues. The DNA of the CDR3 is TGTGCCAGTAACAGGGGGACGCATCAGCCCCAGCATTTT. It encodes CASNRGTHQPQHF. Filled out from reference TRBV19 and TRBJ1-5, the complete variable domain reads DGGITQSPKYLFRKEGQNVTLSCEQNLNHDAMYWYRQDPGQGLRLIYYSQIVNDFQKGDIAEGYSVSREKKESFPLTVTSAQKNPTAFYLCASNRGTHQPQHFGDGTRLSIL.

The chain couples TRBV29-1 to TRBJ2-7; tentative D call: TRBD1 (6 bases). The germline V gene has CDR1 SQVTM and CDR2 ANQGSEA. The V and J ends lost 6 bases and 2 bases respectively, with 17 bases between them. There are 14 residues in the CDR3. CDR3 bases: TGCAGCGTGACAGAACAGGGACCTCCCTACGAGCAGTACTTC. Amino acid sequence: CSVTEQGPPYEQYF.

The chain links TRBV11-2 to TRBJ1-6, with D possibly matching TRBD1 (6 bases). Germline assignment: CDR1 SGHAT and CDR2 FQNNGV. The V end was cut by 4 bases, the J end by 4 bases, with 20 bases between. The CDR3 runs to 18 residues. For the CDR3, the DNA is TGTGCCAGCAGCTCCTCAACCGACGGGACAAATTATAATTCACCCCTCCACTTT. It yields the protein CASSSSTDGTNYNSPLHF.

The CDR3 here is CASSVGQGVSGNTIYF. The CDR3 DNA reads as TGTGCCAGCAGCGTGGGACAGGGAGTATCTGGAAACACCATATATTTT. The chain is built from TRBV9 and TRBJ1-3, with TRBD1 matching 9 bases. CDR1 and CDR2 (germline): SGDLS, YYNGEE. The ends lost 2 bases at V and 1 base at J; junction bases unmatched: 4. The CDR3 totals 16 residues.

This rearrangement joins TRBV2 to TRBJ1-1; the D is unclear. This CDR3 comprises 16 residues. V lost 4 bases and J 0 bases, leaving 15 bases between the germline ends. The germline gives CDR1 SNHLY, CDR2 FYNNEI. CDR3 in DNA: TGTGCCAGCAGTGCCGTGAAAGGTACCCTGAACACTGAAGCTTTCTTT. It is translated as CASSAVKGTLNTEAFF. The full variable domain, in which reference TRBV2 and TRBJ1-1 provide the parts outside the CDR3, is EPEVTQTPSHQVTQMGQEVILRCVPISNHLYFYWYRQILGQKVEFLVSFYNNEISEKSEIFDDQFSVERPDGSNFTLKIRSTKLEDSAMYFCASSAVKGTLNTEAFFGQGTRLTVV.

V gene TRBV28 combines with J gene TRBJ2-1, with a tentative D call TRBD2 (7 bases). In germline, CDR1 is MDHEN, CDR2 SYDVKM. The CDR3 covers 15 residues. V was pared by 6 bases and J by 6 bases, with 18 bases between. The CDR3 coding sequence is TGTGCCAGCAGCCCCGCGGGGGCCCGGGGCAATGAGCAGTTCTTC. This translates into CASSPAGARGNEQFF.

This chain links TRBV13 with TRBJ2-2; D is unresolved. The CDR3 spans 14 residues. CDR1 and CDR2 (germline): PRHDT, FYEKMQ (reference sequence). V gave up 5 bases and J gave up 5 bases, with 12 bases separating them. CDR3: CASSLSMRTGELFF. DNA of the CDR3: TGTGCCAGCAGCCTATCGATGCGGACCGGGGAGCTGTTTTTT.

The V and J genes are TRBV6-5 and TRBJ1-1, with D possibly being TRBD1 (6 bases). Trimming left V 4 bases short and J 4 bases short, with 19 bases between. Germline-derived CDR1 and CDR2 are MNHEY and SVGAGI. The length of the CDR3 is 16 residues. CDR3 DNA: TGTGCCAGCAGTTCTCGTCGGGGGGGGCGTTTCACTGAAGCTTTCTTT. Residues: CASSSRRGGRFTEAFF.

The chain joins TRBV30 to TRBJ1-1; TRBD1 matches 10 bases. The V segment lost 3 bases and the J segment 0 bases; nucleotides outside the gene matches: 10. Germline CDR1 is GTSNPN and CDR2 is SVGIG (reference sequence). The CDR3 extends over 17 amino acids. The CDR3 sequence: CAWSKDRGASLNTEAFF. CDR3 nucleotides: TGTGCCTGGAGCAAGGACAGGGGGGCCTCATTGAACACTGAAGCTTTCTTT.

The chain combines TRBV7-9 with TRBJ1-2; 9 bases are a match to TRBD1. The CDR3 covers 16 residues. Germline assignment: CDR1 SEHNR and CDR2 FQNEAQ (reference sequence). Trimming took 2 bases from V and 7 from J; bases not matched to a gene: 11. Here the CDR3 reads CASSLITGQGIFGYTF. In DNA form, the CDR3 reads TGTGCCAGCAGCTTAATTACGGGACAGGGAATCTTTGGCTACACCTTC.

This rearrangement joins TRBV4-1 to TRBJ2-7; weak D call: TRBD1 (5 bases). Germline V lookup: CDR1 MGHRA, CDR2 YSYEKL. V was clipped by 0 bases and J by 5 bases, with 11 bases between them. The length of the CDR3 is 14 residues. CDR3 loop: CASSQETVANEQYF. In DNA, the CDR3 is TGCGCCAGCAGCCAAGAGACAGTTGCCAACGAGCAGTACTTC.

This chain uses TRBV25-1 with TRBJ1-4; TRBD1 might be the D (6 bases). V lost 4 bases, J lost 8 bases, and 11 bases lay in between. CDR3 length: 13 residues. Germline V gene data show CDR1 as MGHDK and CDR2 as SYGVNS. Written as DNA, the CDR3 is TGTGCCAGCAGTGCGGGACAAAAAGAAAAACTGTTTTTT. Protein: CASSAGQKEKLFF.

This clone has a single count. J is TRBJ1-5 and V is TRBV28; weak D call: TRBD1 (5 bases). CDR1 and CDR2 from the germline V gene are MDHEN and SYDVKM. This CDR3 contains 16 residues. The V gene lost 4 bases and the J gene lost 5 bases, with 18 bases spanning the gap. The CDR3 DNA sequence: TGTGCCAGCAGTTCTCCTCAGGGCTTCAACGATCAGCCCCAGCATTTT. This codes for CASSSPQGFNDQPQHF.

The V and J genes are TRBV6-1 and TRBJ1-5; D unresolved. Deletions cut 4 bases from V and 0 bases from J, with 16 bases between. The germline V gene encodes CDR1 MNHNS and CDR2 SASEGT. The CDR3 extends over 17 amino acids. CDR3 sequence reads: CASSVFRALNSNQPQHF. Written as DNA, the CDR3 is TGTGCCAGCAGTGTATTCCGGGCTTTGAATAGCAATCAGCCCCAGCATTTT.

V is TRBV18 and J is TRBJ2-3; D gene ambiguous. Germline V CDR1 and CDR2: KGHSH, LQKENI. V lost 4 bases, J lost 0 bases, and 14 bases lay in between. This CDR3 has 16 amino acids. CDR3: CASSLADSSSTDTQYF. The CDR3 bases are TGTGCCAGCTCACTGGCAGACTCCTCTAGCACAGATACGCAGTATTTT.

Details on this clone: This sample also contains other DNA sequences that code for the same CDR3. The rearrangement joins TRBV7-2 to TRBJ2-7; 8 bases match TRBD2. The ends lost 0 bases at V and 2 bases at J; junction bases unmatched: 0. The CDR3 is 14 amino acids. Germline lookup yields CDR1 SGHTA and CDR2 FQGNSA. In DNA form, the CDR3 reads TGTGCCAGCAGCTTAGCTAGCGGGACCTACGAGCAGTACTTC. Its protein product is CASSLASGTYEQYF.

This clone was detected once. This chain links TRBV7-2 with TRBJ1-2; TRBD1 agrees at 7 bases. In germline, CDR1 is SGHTA, CDR2 FQGNSA. V shed 5 bases and J 2 bases; nucleotides not matched to a gene: 2. The CDR3 contains 13 residues. CDR3 sequence reads: CASSLGQNYGYTF. The CDR3 bases are TGTGCCAGCAGCCTGGGACAGAACTATGGCTACACCTTC.

This chain links TRBV19 with TRBJ1-1; 7 nucleotides agree with TRBD1. The CDR3 consists of 14 residues. The V segment lost 9 bases and the J segment 1 base; nucleotides outside the gene matches: 8. The V gene's germline CDR1 is LNHDA and CDR2 SQIVND (reference sequence). CDR3 nucleotides: TGTGCCAGCGTAAACAGGGGAGGGAACACTGAAGCTTTCTTT. Its protein product is CASVNRGGNTEAFF.

The V and J genes are TRBV7-2 and TRBJ1-4, with 8 positions matching TRBD1. The CDR3 has 13 amino acids. Trimming cost V 7 bases and J 6 bases; bases outside gene matches: 4. Per the germline V gene, CDR1 is SGHTA and CDR2 is FQGNSA. This chain's CDR3 is CASKGQEHEKLFF. CDR3 nucleotide sequence: TGTGCCAGCAAGGGACAGGAGCATGAAAAACTGTTTTTT.

The genes are TRBV28 and TRBJ2-7, with 8 nucleotides matching TRBD2. With 3 bases clipped from V and 7 bases from J, the junction kept 2 bases outside the gene matches. Germline-derived CDR1 and CDR2 are MDHEN and SYDVKM. This CDR3 contains 12 residues. The CDR3 DNA reads as TGTGCCAGCAGTTTGGCGGGGGGTGAGCAGTACTTC. As protein: CASSLAGGEQYF.

The chain carries TRBV6-1 and TRBJ1-2; tentative D call: TRBD1 (6 bases). The germline V gene encodes CDR1 MNHNS and CDR2 SASEGT. This CDR3 contains 14 residues. Trimming pared 5 bases from V and 4 bases from J, leaving 14 bases between. The CDR3 bases are TGTGCCAGCAGTACCGAGGGGACAATCTATGGCTACACCTTC. Translated, it gives CASSTEGTIYGYTF.

The chain has TRBV6-1 and TRBJ2-7, with 7 bases matching TRBD1. This CDR3 is built from 15 residues. The junction had 12 bases not matched to a gene; V was cut back by 3 bases and J by 7 bases. The V gene's germline CDR1 is MNHNS and CDR2 SASEGT. Written as DNA, the CDR3 is TGTGCCAGCAGTGAGATAGGCAGGGGGTCCGTGGAGCAGTACTTC. This codes for CASSEIGRGSVEQYF.

Only one count was recorded for this clone. The chain is built from TRBV27 and TRBJ1-2, with TRBD1 matching 9 bases. The germline V gene encodes CDR1 MNHEY and CDR2 SMNVEV (reference sequence). The junction had 4 bases not matched to a gene; V was cut back by 4 bases and J by 4 bases. CDR3 length: 14 residues. The CDR3 protein is CASSSRDRVYGYTF. Here the CDR3 DNA reads TGTGCCAGCAGTTCCCGGGACAGGGTCTATGGCTACACCTTC.

J is TRBJ2-7 and V is TRBV18, with D perhaps matching TRBD2 (5 bases). Trimming removed 3 bases at V and 7 bases at J, with 22 bases between. The CDR3 length is 16 residues. CDR1 KGHSH and CDR2 LQKENI come from the germline V gene. Here the CDR3 reads CASSPLGDGVSKEQYF. CDR3 DNA: TGTGCCAGCTCACCTCTCGGGGATGGGGTGAGTAAGGAGCAGTACTTC.

The chain combines TRBV6-5 with TRBJ2-2; TRBD2 is a possible D gene (5 bases). This CDR3 is built from 15 residues. Trimming took 6 bases from V and 5 from J, leaving 16 bases between them. From germline, CDR1 is MNHEY and CDR2 SVGAGI. In nucleotides, the CDR3 is TGTGCCAGCAGCCCCTTTTTTGGGGAGACCGGGGAGCTGTTTTTT. Translating gives CASSPFFGETGELFF.

This chain connects TRBV19 to TRBJ1-2, with D unresolved. The CDR3 runs to 12 residues. V was cut by 3 bases and J by 6 bases, with 8 bases left in between. Per the germline V gene, CDR1 is LNHDA and CDR2 is SQIVND (reference sequence). CDR3 sequence: CASSITENGYTF. As DNA, the CDR3 is TGTGCCAGTAGTATCACGGAAAATGGCTACACCTTC.

CDR3 DNA sequence: TGTGCCAGCAGCTTAGCATCGCACCCGGGGCGCACAGATACGCAGTATTTT. Encoded protein: CASSLASHPGRTDTQYF. This sequence joins TRBV11-2 and TRBJ2-3; D may be TRBD1 or TRBD2 (5 bases each). The germline gives CDR1 SGHAT, CDR2 FQNNGV. The CDR3 spans 17 residues. V was trimmed by 1 base and J by 1 base, leaving 15 bases between them.